Presented here are 27 T cell receptor beta chains from one specimen sequenced in a study of vaccination effects on CD4 cells after COVID-19. These receptors' antigens are unknown. Having been cultured for around nine days, the cells underwent CD4+ T cell isolation. All study participants received two doses of BNT162b2 or mRNA-1273 vaccine. Clones were read by immunoSEQ multiplex PCR, and TCRdb kept only the in-frame ones, dropping some. The sample includes fewer than 75,000 clones, under 80% of them seen just once. Sequenced here: CD4+ T cells from PBMCs cultured without peptide, sampled after COVID-19 vaccination. These receptors were taken from a human donor who received a COVID-19 vaccine.

The chain uses TRBV24-1 and TRBJ2-3; TRBD1 agrees at 8 bases. The V segment lost 3 bases and the J segment 5 bases; nucleotides outside the gene matches: 9. From germline, CDR1 is KGHDR and CDR2 SFDVKD. The CDR3 is 16 residues long. The CDR3 DNA is TGTGCCACCAGTGATCCCTCCCAGGGGGCGCAAGATACGCAGTATTTT. It specifies CATSDPSQGAQDTQYF.

In its sample, this clone was seen a few times. This CDR3 is CASSEVGEQYV. The CDR3 coding sequence is TGTGCCAGCAGTGAGGTAGGCGAGCAGTACGTC. V and J are TRBV2 and TRBJ2-7; unclear D gene. This CDR3 is built from 11 residues. V was cut by 3 bases and J by 6 bases, with 6 bases left in between. Germline CDR1 SNHLY, CDR2 FYNNEI.

The V gene is TRBV2, the J gene TRBJ2-3, with a possible D match to TRBD1 (6 bases). Germline V lookup: CDR1 SNHLY, CDR2 FYNNEI. The length of the CDR3 is 16 residues. V was shortened by 5 bases and J by 0 bases, with 15 bases between the two germline ends. The CDR3 DNA sequence: TGTGCCAGCAGTCGAGATGGGACACCAAGCACAGATACGCAGTATTTT. Residues: CASSRDGTPSTDTQYF.

The V and J genes are TRBV12-2 and TRBJ1-2. TRBV12-2 is designated a pseudogene. The CDR3 has 20 residues. The CDR3 reads CASRLVVGLNSSRANYGYTF. CDR3 DNA: TGTGCAAGTCGCTTAGTGGTGGGACTTAACAGTTCTCGGGCAAACTATGGCTACACCTTC.

This clone was recorded a few times. This rearrangement joins TRBV19 to TRBJ1-5; possibly TRBD1 for D (5 bases). The ends were cut back, 5 bases at V and 7 bases at J, with 15 bases in the middle. Germline CDR1 and CDR2: LNHDA and SQIVND (reference sequence). CDR3 length: 14 amino acids. The CDR3 is CASSLPTVKQPQHF. The DNA of the CDR3 is TGTGCCAGTAGTCTACCGACAGTAAAGCAGCCCCAGCATTTT.

The chain recombines TRBV6-1 with TRBJ2-5; TRBD2 agrees at 8 bases. From germline, CDR1 is MNHNS and CDR2 SASEGT. The CDR3 runs 15 residues. V was clipped by 3 bases and J by 7 bases; unmatched bases: 10. CDR3 coding DNA: TGTGCCAGCAGTGATCGGGGGGGGCCGGAATGGACCCAGTACTTC. Translating it yields CASSDRGGPEWTQYF.

The V and J genes are TRBV7-3 and TRBJ2-1; no clear D. V lost 1 base and J lost 5, with 9 bases in between. CDR1 and CDR2 from the germline V gene are SGHTA and FQGTGA. The CDR3 is 14 residues long. CDR3: CASSLMATNNEQFF. CDR3 bases: TGTGCCAGCAGCTTAATGGCTACCAACAATGAGCAGTTCTTC.

The chain carries TRBV9 and TRBJ2-3; 7 bases line up with TRBD2. V lost 5 bases and J lost 1; bases outside the gene matches: 4. The CDR3 loop spans 14 amino acids. The germline CDR1 and CDR2 sequences are SGDLS and YYNGEE. The CDR3 region is CASSARGGTDTQYF. The CDR3 DNA reads as TGTGCCAGCAGTGCCCGGGGGGGCACAGATACGCAGTATTTT. The variable domain in full, with the rest retrieved from reference TRBV9 and TRBJ2-3, is DSGVTQTPKHLITATGQRVTLRCSPRSGDLSVYWYQQSLDQGLQFLIQYYNGEERAKGNILERFSAQQFPDLHSELNLSSLELGDSALYFCASSARGGTDTQYFGPGTRLTVL.

This clone has only a few counts. The rearrangement links TRBV10-1 to TRBJ2-1; 11 bases map to TRBD2. Unmatched junction bases numbered 5, after V lost 6 bases and J lost 4 bases. Germline lookup yields CDR1 WNHNN and CDR2 SYGVQD (reference sequence). This CDR3 contains 15 residues. For the CDR3, the DNA is TGCGCCAGCAGGCCCGGGACTAGCGGATACAATGAGCAGTTCTTC. Protein sequence: CASRPGTSGYNEQFF.

The gene calls are TRBV6-6 and TRBJ1-2, with 7 bases aligning to TRBD1. The CDR3 contains 13 residues. V was pared by 0 bases and J by 7 bases, with 2 bases of the junction left unmatched. Germline CDR1 MNHNY, CDR2 SVGAGI (reference sequence). The CDR3 region is CASSYSTGTGYTF. The CDR3 DNA follows: TGTGCCAGCAGTTACTCGACAGGGACTGGCTACACCTTC.

V and J are TRBV7-3 and TRBJ2-6; no clear D. Germline-derived CDR1 and CDR2 are SGHTA and FQGTGA. The V end was cut by 8 bases, the J end by 1 base, with 15 bases between. The CDR3 contains 16 residues. CDR3 in DNA: TGTGCCAGCGGTTTGGGCCACAGATCTGGGGCCAACGTCCTGACTTTC. This sequence encodes CASGLGHRSGANVLTF.

The chain joins TRBV7-3 to TRBJ2-5; 8 positions agree with TRBD2. Germline values: CDR1 SGHTA, CDR2 FQGTGA. This CDR3 region has 15 residues. The trim removed 5 bases at V and 1 base at J, leaving 6 bases unmatched. The CDR3 coding sequence is TGTGCCAGCAGCCCAATAGCGGGAACCCAAGAGACCCAGTACTTC. Translated, it gives CASSPIAGTQETQYF.

The genes are TRBV7-8 and TRBJ1-2; TRBD1 might be the D (5 bases). Germline V lookup: CDR1 SGHVS, CDR2 FQNEAQ. The CDR3 spans 14 residues. V was clipped by 1 base and J by 7 bases, with 13 bases between them. The CDR3 bases are TGTGCCAGCAGCTTAGGGGAAGGGACCGCTGGCTACACCTTC. Translating it yields CASSLGEGTAGYTF.

The chain uses TRBV19 and TRBJ1-6; no definite D call. Germline V gene sequence: CDR1 LNHDA, CDR2 SQIVND (reference sequence). This CDR3 contains 15 residues. V lost 5 bases and J lost 3, with 11 bases in between. The CDR3 protein is CASSQGRHYNSPLHF. In DNA form, the CDR3 reads TGTGCCAGTAGTCAAGGACGGCACTATAATTCACCCCTCCACTTT.

The V gene is TRBV7-9, the J gene TRBJ2-7; D is ambiguous. The germline V gene encodes CDR1 SEHNR and CDR2 FQNEAQ (reference sequence). The CDR3 has 18 residues. V lost 0 bases and J 0 bases, leaving 18 bases between the germline ends. DNA for the CDR3: TGTGCCAGCAGCTTAGCTACCCCAACCGATAAAAGCTCCTACGAGCAGTACGTC. Encoded protein: CASSLATPTDKSSYEQYV.

This sequence joins TRBV5-1 and TRBJ1-2, with 10 positions matching TRBD1. The trim removed 3 bases at V and 6 bases at J, leaving 5 bases unmatched. This CDR3 is built from 14 residues. Germline V gives CDR1 SGHRS, CDR2 YFSETQ. The CDR3, as DNA: TGCGCCAGCAGCTGGGGACAGGGGTACGATGGCTACACCTTC. Translating it yields CASSWGQGYDGYTF.

The chain carries TRBV7-2 and TRBJ2-3; a weak D match, TRBD1 (6 bases). Germline V gene data show CDR1 as SGHTA and CDR2 as FQGNSA. The V and J ends lost 1 base and 5 bases respectively, with 10 bases between them. This CDR3 comprises 14 residues. DNA of the CDR3: TGTGCCAGCAGCTTAGGACAGGCTGGAGATACGCAGTATTTT. Its translation is CASSLGQAGDTQYF.

The chain uses TRBV5-1 and TRBJ2-3, with TRBD2 matching over 7 bases. The V and J ends lost 2 bases and 1 base, in that order; junction bases with no gene match: 7. Germline values: CDR1 SGHRS, CDR2 YFSETQ. This CDR3 is 16 amino acids long. The CDR3 coding sequence is TGCGCCAGCAGCTTTCTGGGAGGGCGAGGCACAGATACGCAGTATTTT. Its translation: CASSFLGGRGTDTQYF. Full variable domain (remainder filled in from reference TRBV5-1 and TRBJ2-3): KAGVTQTPRYLIKTRGQQVTLSCSPISGHRSVSWYQQTPGQGLQFLFEYFSETQRNKGNFPGRFSGRQFSNSRSEMNVSTLELGDSALYLCASSFLGGRGTDTQYFGPGTRLTVL.

The chain links TRBV2 to TRBJ1-5, with D maybe TRBD1 (6 bases). The CDR3 is 15 residues long. The V gene's germline CDR1 is SNHLY and CDR2 FYNNEI. V was clipped by 6 bases and J by 0 bases, with 12 bases between them. CDR3 amino acids: CASRKDRPSNQPQHF. The CDR3 DNA reads as TGTGCCAGCAGAAAGGACAGACCTAGCAATCAGCCCCAGCATTTT.

V usage is TRBV7-2 and J usage is TRBJ1-5; D gene ambiguous. The germline V and J ends were trimmed by 5 bases and 4 bases, with 18 bases remaining between them. Germline V lookup: CDR1 SGHTA, CDR2 FQGNSA. The length of the CDR3 is 16 residues. CDR3 in amino acids: CASSGGQPFANQPQHF. The CDR3 DNA is TGTGCCAGCAGCGGCGGGCAGCCCTTTGCAAATCAGCCCCAGCATTTT.

The rearrangement uses TRBV2 and TRBJ2-2, with D possibly called TRBD1 or TRBD2 (6 bases each). This CDR3 spans 14 amino acids. V was shortened by 6 bases and J by 2 bases, with 10 bases between the two germline ends. The V gene's germline CDR1 is SNHLY and CDR2 FYNNEI. In DNA form, the CDR3 reads TGTGCCAGCAGGCAGGGGACTAACACCGGGGAGCTGTTTTTT. It yields the protein CASRQGTNTGELFF.

The rearrangement joins TRBV10-1 to TRBJ2-1, with 11 bases that match TRBD2. The CDR3 consists of 16 residues. Losses at the gene ends were 8 bases for V and 5 bases for J; bases not matched to a gene: 11. CDR1 and CDR2 from the germline V gene are WNHNN and SYGVQD (reference sequence). CDR3 sequence (DNA): TGCGCCAGCGCCTCTGCCGGGACTAGCGGAAACAATGAGCAGTTCTTC. It encodes CASASAGTSGNNEQFF.

This clone has only a few counts. This chain joins TRBV18 and TRBJ1-1; 9 bases map to TRBD1. The CDR3 has 14 residues. Germline CDR1 is KGHSH and CDR2 is LQKENI. The trim removed 5 bases at V and 2 bases at J, leaving 3 bases unmatched. CDR3 DNA: TGTGCCAGCTCATCACAGGGGGCAAACACTGAAGCTTTCTTT. Protein product: CASSSQGANTEAFF.

The chain uses TRBV12-5 and TRBJ2-5, with D perhaps matching TRBD2 (7 bases). The CDR3 covers 17 residues. V dropped 1 base and J dropped 5 bases, with 20 bases sitting between them. Germline V gene lookup returns CDR1 LGHNT and CDR2 FRNRAP. The CDR3 DNA follows: TGTGCTAGTGGTTTGGCCCACCTAGGGGGGGCCTGGGAGACCCAGTACTTC. Protein product: CASGLAHLGGAWETQYF.

The chain employs TRBV12-5 and TRBJ1-4, with TRBD1 as a possible D gene (6 bases). CDR1 is LGHNT and CDR2 is FRNRAP in the germline V gene. The CDR3 extends over 16 amino acids. Between the trimmed V and J ends, which lost 0 bases and 4 bases, there was a span of 12 bases. CDR3 nucleotide sequence: TGTGCTAGTGGTTTGGTTCGGGGGGCGATTAATGAAAAACTGTTTTTT. Translating gives CASGLVRGAINEKLFF.

The genes are TRBV5-1 and TRBJ1-6, with D perhaps matching TRBD1 (6 bases). This CDR3 is built from 19 residues. V was shortened by 2 bases and J by 0 bases, with 18 bases between the two germline ends. Germline V gene lookup returns CDR1 SGHRS and CDR2 YFSETQ. The CDR3 sequence: CASSFLGQGFSSYNSPLHF. The CDR3 DNA reads TGCGCCAGCAGCTTTTTGGGACAAGGGTTTTCCTCCTATAATTCACCCCTCCACTTT.

V gene TRBV28 combines with J gene TRBJ1-4; 8 bases fit TRBD1. Germline V gene lookup returns CDR1 MDHEN and CDR2 SYDVKM. The CDR3 contains 14 residues. The J segment lost 8 bases and the V segment lost 2 bases, leaving 4 bases of the junction unmatched. DNA of the CDR3: TGTGCCAGCAGTTTAGGCAGGGGGCGCGAAAAACTGTTTTTT. Protein product: CASSLGRGREKLFF.